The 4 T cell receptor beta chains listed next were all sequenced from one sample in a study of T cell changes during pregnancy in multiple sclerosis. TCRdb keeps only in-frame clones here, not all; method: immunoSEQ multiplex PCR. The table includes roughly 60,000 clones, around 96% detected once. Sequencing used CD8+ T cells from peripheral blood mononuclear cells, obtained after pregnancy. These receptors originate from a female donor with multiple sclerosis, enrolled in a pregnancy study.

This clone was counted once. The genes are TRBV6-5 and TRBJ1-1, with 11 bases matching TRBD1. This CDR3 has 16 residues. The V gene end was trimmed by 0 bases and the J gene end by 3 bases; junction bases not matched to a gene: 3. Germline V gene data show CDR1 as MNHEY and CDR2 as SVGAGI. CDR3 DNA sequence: TGTGCCAGCAGTTACTCGTGGACAGGGGGCGACACTGAAGCTTTCTTT. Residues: CASSYSWTGGDTEAFF.

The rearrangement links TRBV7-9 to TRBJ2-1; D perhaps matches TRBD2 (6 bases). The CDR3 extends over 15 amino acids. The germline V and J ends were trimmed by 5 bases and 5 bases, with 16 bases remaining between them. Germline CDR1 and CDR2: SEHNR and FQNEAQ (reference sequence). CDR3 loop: CASSLSGTGHNEQFF. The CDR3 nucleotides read TGTGCCAGCAGCCTCTCCGGGACTGGTCACAATGAGCAGTTCTTC.

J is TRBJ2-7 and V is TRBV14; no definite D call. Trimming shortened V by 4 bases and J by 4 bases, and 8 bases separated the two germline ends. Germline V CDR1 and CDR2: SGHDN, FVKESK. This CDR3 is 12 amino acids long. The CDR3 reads CASSPRTYEQYF. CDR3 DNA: TGTGCCAGCAGCCCTAGAACTTACGAGCAGTACTTC.

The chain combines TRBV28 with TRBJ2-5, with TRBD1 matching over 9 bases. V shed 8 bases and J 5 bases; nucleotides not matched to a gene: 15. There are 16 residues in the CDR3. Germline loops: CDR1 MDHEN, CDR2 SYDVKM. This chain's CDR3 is CASRPTGGAGWETQYF. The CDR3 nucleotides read TGTGCCAGCCGCCCCACAGGGGGCGCCGGTTGGGAGACCCAGTACTTC. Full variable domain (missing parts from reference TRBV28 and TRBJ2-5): DVKVTQSSRYLVKRTGEKVFLECVQDMDHENMFWYRQDPGLGLRLIYFSYDVKMKEKGDIPEGYSVSREKKERFSLILESASTNQTSMYLCASRPTGGAGWETQYFGPGTRLLVL.